This T cell receptor beta chain is drawn from a study of T cell responses to AZD1222 COVID-19 vaccine. The overall study: Pooled in the analysis were second doses at about 4 or about 12 weeks.

The CDR3 consists of 17 residues. In germline, CDR1 is SQVTM, CDR2 ANQGSEA. J was trimmed by 0 bases and V by 2 bases; bases with no gene match: 8. Findings and caveats of the study: There were mostly white British donors and more females than males, and clonal diversity was possibly underestimated.

The table came from immunoSEQ multiplex PCR; TCRdb's copy has only in-frame clones and leaves some out. The table shows 150,000 or so clones, with about nine tenths occurring only once. In the case of this clone: The antigen remains undetermined.

The material sequenced was peripheral blood, taken on day 0 of AZD1222 vaccination. The receptor was isolated from an adult in good health. This rearrangement joins TRBV29-1 to TRBJ2-2; 8 positions agree with TRBD2. This CDR3 is CSVERGAGDANTGELFF. CDR3 in DNA: TGCAGCGTTGAAAGAGGAGCGGGAGACGCGAACACCGGGGAGCTGTTTTTT.